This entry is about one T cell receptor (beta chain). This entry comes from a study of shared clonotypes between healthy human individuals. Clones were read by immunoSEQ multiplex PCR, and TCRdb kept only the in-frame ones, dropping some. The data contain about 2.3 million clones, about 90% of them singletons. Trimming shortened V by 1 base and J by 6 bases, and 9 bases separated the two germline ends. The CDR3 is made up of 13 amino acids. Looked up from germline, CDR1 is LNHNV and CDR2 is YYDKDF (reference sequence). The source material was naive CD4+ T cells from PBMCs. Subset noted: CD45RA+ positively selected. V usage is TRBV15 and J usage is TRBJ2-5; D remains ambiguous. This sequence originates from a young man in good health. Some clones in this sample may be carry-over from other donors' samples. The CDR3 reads CATSRGERKTQYF. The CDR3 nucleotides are TGTGCCACCAGCAGAGGGGAAAGAAAGACCCAGTACTTC.